These 2 T cell receptor beta chains share one sample of origin, sequenced in a study of long-term antiretroviral therapy in people with HIV. This was the immunoSEQ v3.0 assay at survey level. Assay used: immunoSEQ multiplex PCR; TCRdb lists only in-frame clones, some missing. Here the sample spans fewer than 20,000 clones, about 80% being singletons. The source material was unsorted PBMCs, sampled 1.5 years before starting antiretroviral therapy. Receptor source: a woman aged 45-65 years with HIV.

In its sample, this clone was seen a few times. This chain links TRBV7-9 with TRBJ2-3, with no clear D. CDR3 length: 13 residues. Looked up from germline, CDR1 is SEHNR and CDR2 is FQNEAQ (reference sequence). V lost 2 bases, J lost 3 bases, and 6 bases lay in between. DNA for the CDR3: TGTGCCAGCAGCTTATTTGGGACAGATACGCAGTATTTT. The encoded protein is CASSLFGTDTQYF.

This clone was counted a single time. The gene calls are TRBV2 and TRBJ1-1, with D unclear. CDR3 length equals 17 residues. V dropped 0 bases and J dropped 4 bases, with 18 bases sitting between them. Germline V gene data show CDR1 as SNHLY and CDR2 as FYNNEI. CDR3 sequence reads: CASSEANGVFGITEAFF. CDR3 nucleotide sequence: TGTGCCAGCAGTGAAGCGAATGGGGTTTTCGGGATCACTGAAGCTTTCTTT.